This entry concerns a single TCR beta chain. Its specificity is unknown. CDR3 length equals 15 residues. V lost 2 bases, J lost 7 bases, and 5 bases stayed unmatched. Germline V gives CDR1 SEHNR, CDR2 FQNEAQ (reference sequence). Sequencing was performed with immunoSEQ multiplex PCR; in TCRdb, only in-frame clones are kept and a portion is missing. The data contain roughly 90,000 clones, around 89% of them singletons. The sample belongs to a study of graft-versus-host responses after intestinal transplantation. Study background: Among the recipients, transplants were multivisceral, liver-intestinal, or isolated intestinal.

This sequence originates from a human donor who was the organ donor for an intestinal transplant. The material was unstimulated CD4+ T cells sorted from spleen or lymph node cells, obtained before transplant. This chain uses TRBV7-9 with TRBJ2-2, with 9 bases identical to TRBD1. The CDR3 DNA reads as TGTGCCAGCAGCTTAACAGGGGGCTCGAACGGGGAGCTGTTTTTT. This codes for CASSLTGGSNGELFF.